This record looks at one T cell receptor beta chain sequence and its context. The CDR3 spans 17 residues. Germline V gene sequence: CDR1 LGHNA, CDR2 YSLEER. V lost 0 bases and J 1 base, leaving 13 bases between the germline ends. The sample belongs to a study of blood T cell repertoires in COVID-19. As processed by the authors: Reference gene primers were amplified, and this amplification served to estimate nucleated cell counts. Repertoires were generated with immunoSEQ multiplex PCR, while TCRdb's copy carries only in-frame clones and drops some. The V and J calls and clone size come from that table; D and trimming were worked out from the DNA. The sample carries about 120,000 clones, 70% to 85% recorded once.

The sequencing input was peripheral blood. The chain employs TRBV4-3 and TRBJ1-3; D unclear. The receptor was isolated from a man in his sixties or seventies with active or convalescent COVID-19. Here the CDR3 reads CASSQDLAGPSGNTIYF. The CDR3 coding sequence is TGCGCCAGCAGCCAAGATCTAGCCGGGCCTTCTGGAAACACCATATATTTT.